Presented here are 8 T cell receptor beta chains from one specimen sequenced in a study of CD8 T cells in ankylosing spondylitis. Each CDR3 protein is one row after TCRdb ran MiXCR on the 5' RACE reads. The table shows about 110,000 distinct CDR3 sequences, with more than 20% occurring only once. The sequencing sample was made of synovial fluid, either unsorted or a sorted T cell fraction (not recorded which). These receptor sequences come from a male donor with ankylosing spondylitis.

The J gene is TRBJ1-2, the V gene TRBV5-1, with D unresolved. V shed 2 bases and J shed 2 bases, with 7 bases lying between them. In germline, CDR1 is SGHRS, CDR2 YFSETQ. CDR3 length: 13 amino acids. CDR3 in DNA: TGCGCCAGCAGCTTAGAAAAGAACTATGGCTACACCTTC. Encoded protein: CASSLEKNYGYTF.

This sequence joins TRBV5-8 and TRBJ1-5, with D perhaps TRBD1 (6 bases). The CDR3 extends over 15 amino acids. The germline V gene encodes CDR1 SGHTS and CDR2 YDEGEE. Trimming took 4 bases from V and 6 from J, leaving 17 bases between them. DNA for the CDR3: TGTGCCAGCAGCCTAAAACGTGGGGGCGGTCAGCCCCAGCATTTT. Its translation is CASSLKRGGGQPQHF. Full variable domain (rest looked up from reference TRBV5-8 and TRBJ1-5): EAGVTQSPTHLIKTRGQQATLRCSPISGHTSVYWYQQALGLGLQFLLWYDEGEERNRGNFPPRFSGRQFPNYSSELNVNALELEDSALYLCASSLKRGGGQPQHFGDGTRLSIL.

The V and J genes are TRBV20-1 and TRBJ2-3; TRBD2 might be the D (6 bases). Germline CDR1 is DFQATT and CDR2 is SNEGSKA (reference sequence). The CDR3 is made up of 13 amino acids. V lost 7 bases and J lost 5, with 16 bases in between. In nucleotides, the CDR3 is TGCAGTGGTGTCGGGGCCGGGAGAGATACGCAGTATTTT. Its translation: CSGVGAGRDTQYF.

This clonotype has only a few counts. This chain links TRBV19 with TRBJ1-5; D is ambiguous. The V gene lost 6 bases and the J gene lost 6 bases, with 18 bases spanning the gap. CDR3 length equals 15 residues. Germline CDR1 is LNHDA and CDR2 is SQIVND (reference sequence). The CDR3 region has the DNA TGTGCCAGTAGCCCCCCGGGAGGGCCAAGTCAGCCCCAGCATTTT. Its protein is CASSPPGGPSQPQHF.

V usage is TRBV5-1 and J usage is TRBJ2-7; tentative D call: TRBD1 (5 bases). The CDR3 consists of 12 residues. CDR1 SGHRS and CDR2 YFSETQ come from the germline V gene. V gave up 0 bases and J gave up 5 bases, with 6 bases separating them. The CDR3 DNA is TGCGCCAGCAGCTTGGCAGGGCACGAGCAGTACTTC. Amino acids: CASSLAGHEQYF.

This clonotype was seen at least ten times. The V and J genes are TRBV4-2 and TRBJ2-3; D is possibly TRBD1 or TRBD2 (5 bases each). V was shortened by 1 base and J by 0 bases, with 20 bases between the two germline ends. This CDR3 contains 19 residues. CDR1 is LGHNA, CDR2 YNFKEQ, per germline. This chain's CDR3 is CASSQVSARGALSTDTQYF. The CDR3 nucleotides are TGTGCCAGCAGCCAAGTCTCGGCTAGAGGGGCCCTTAGCACAGATACGCAGTATTTT.

The CDR3 nucleotides read TGTGCCAGCAGTTTATGGACTGGGGCCAACGTCCTGACTTTC. This encodes CASSLWTGANVLTF. The chain recombines TRBV12-3 or TRBV12-4 with TRBJ2-6; D is unresolved. This CDR3 spans 14 amino acids. V was pared by 2 bases and J by 2 bases, with 4 bases between.

J is TRBJ1-1 and V is TRBV4-1; TRBD1 agrees at 11 bases. Trimming at V came to 0 bases and at J to 7 bases, leaving 7 bases not matched to a gene. Germline V gene lookup returns CDR1 MGHRA and CDR2 YSYEKL. This CDR3 comprises 16 residues. The CDR3, as DNA: TGCGCCAGCAGCCAAGACGGAGGACAGGGGGCCGGTGAAGCTTTCTTT. Translating gives CASSQDGGQGAGEAFF.